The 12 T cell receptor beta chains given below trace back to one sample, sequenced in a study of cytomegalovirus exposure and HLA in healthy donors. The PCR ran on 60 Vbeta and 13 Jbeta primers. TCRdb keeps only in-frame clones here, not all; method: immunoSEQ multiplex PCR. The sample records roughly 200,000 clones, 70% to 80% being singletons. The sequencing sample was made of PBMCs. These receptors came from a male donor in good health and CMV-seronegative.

CDR3 DNA: TGTGCCAGTAGTATGACAGGGGGGACTGAAGCTTTCTTT. Residues: CASSMTGGTEAFF. The chain is built from TRBV19 and TRBJ1-1; 9 bases agree with TRBD1. The CDR3 is 13 residues long. After removal of 3 bases from V and 5 bases from J, the junction contained 1 base not matched to a gene. Germline-derived CDR1 and CDR2 are LNHDA and SQIVND (reference sequence).

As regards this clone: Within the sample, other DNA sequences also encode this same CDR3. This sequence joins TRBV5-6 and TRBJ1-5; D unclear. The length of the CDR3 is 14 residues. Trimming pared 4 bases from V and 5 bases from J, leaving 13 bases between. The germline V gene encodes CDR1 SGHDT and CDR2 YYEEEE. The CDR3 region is CASSLGTGDQPQHF. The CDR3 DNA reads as TGTGCCAGCAGCCTGGGTACCGGGGATCAGCCCCAGCATTTT.

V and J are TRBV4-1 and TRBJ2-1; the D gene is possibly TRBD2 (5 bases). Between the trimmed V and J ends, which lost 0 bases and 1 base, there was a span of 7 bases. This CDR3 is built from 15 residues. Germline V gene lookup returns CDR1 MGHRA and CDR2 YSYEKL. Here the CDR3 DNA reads TGCGCCAGCAGCCAAGATACTAGATCCTACAATGAGCAGTTCTTC. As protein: CASSQDTRSYNEQFF.

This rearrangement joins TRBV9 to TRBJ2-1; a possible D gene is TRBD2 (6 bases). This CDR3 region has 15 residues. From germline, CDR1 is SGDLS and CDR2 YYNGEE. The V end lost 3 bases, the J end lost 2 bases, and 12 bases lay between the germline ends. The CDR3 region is CASSASGGPYNEQFF. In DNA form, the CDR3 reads TGTGCCAGCAGCGCGTCCGGGGGACCCTACAATGAGCAGTTCTTC.

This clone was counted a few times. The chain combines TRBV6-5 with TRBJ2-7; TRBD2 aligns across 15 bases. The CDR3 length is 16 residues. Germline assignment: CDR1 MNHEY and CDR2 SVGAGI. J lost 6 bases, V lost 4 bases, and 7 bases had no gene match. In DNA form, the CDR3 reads TGTGCCAGCAGTTTAGGGACTAGCGGGGGGTCAGGCGAGCAGTACTTC. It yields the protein CASSLGTSGGSGEQYF.

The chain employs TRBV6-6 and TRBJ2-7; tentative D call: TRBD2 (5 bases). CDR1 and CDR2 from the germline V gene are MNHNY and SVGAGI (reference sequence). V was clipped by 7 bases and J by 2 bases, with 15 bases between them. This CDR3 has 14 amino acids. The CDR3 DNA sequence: TGTGCCAGCACAAACGGGGTGGCTACCTACGAGCAGTACTTC. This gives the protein CASTNGVATYEQYF.

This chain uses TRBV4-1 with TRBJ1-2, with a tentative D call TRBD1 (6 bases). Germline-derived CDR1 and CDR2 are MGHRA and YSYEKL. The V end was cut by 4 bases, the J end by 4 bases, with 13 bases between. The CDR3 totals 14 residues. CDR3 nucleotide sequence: TGCGCCAGCAGCCCCTCGACAGGAGCCTATGGCTACACCTTC. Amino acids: CASSPSTGAYGYTF.

Here the CDR3 DNA reads TGTGCTAGTGGTTTGCGAGGGCAAGCTTTCTTT. Translating it yields CASGLRGQAFF. V gene TRBV12-5 combines with J gene TRBJ1-1; D call uncertain. The CDR3 totals 11 residues. Looked up from germline, CDR1 is LGHNT and CDR2 is FRNRAP. V was cut by 2 bases and J by 9 bases, with 7 bases left in between.

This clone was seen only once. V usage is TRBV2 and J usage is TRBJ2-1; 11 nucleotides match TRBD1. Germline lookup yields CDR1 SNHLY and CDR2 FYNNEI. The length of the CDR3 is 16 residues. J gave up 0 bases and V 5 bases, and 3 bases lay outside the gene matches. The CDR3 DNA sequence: TGTGCCAGCAGTAGGGACAGGGGGATCTCCTACAATGAGCAGTTCTTC. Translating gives CASSRDRGISYNEQFF. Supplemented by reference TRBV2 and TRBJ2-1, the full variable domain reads EPEVTQTPSHQVTQMGQEVILRCVPISNHLYFYWYRQILGQKVEFLVSFYNNEISEKSEIFDDQFSVERPDGSNFTLKIRSTKLEDSAMYFCASSRDRGISYNEQFFGPGTRLTVL.

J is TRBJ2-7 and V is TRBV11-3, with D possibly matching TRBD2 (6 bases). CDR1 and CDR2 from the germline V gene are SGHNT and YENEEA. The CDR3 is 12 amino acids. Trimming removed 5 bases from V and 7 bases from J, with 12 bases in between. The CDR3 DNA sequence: TGTGCCAGCAGCCCCGACGGAGGGGAGCAGTACTTC. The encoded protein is CASSPDGGEQYF.

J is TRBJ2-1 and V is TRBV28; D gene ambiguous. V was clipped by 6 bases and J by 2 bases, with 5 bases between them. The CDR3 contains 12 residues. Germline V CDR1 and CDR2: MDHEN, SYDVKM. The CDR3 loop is CASSEAYNEQFF. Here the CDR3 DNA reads TGTGCCAGCAGCGAGGCCTACAATGAGCAGTTCTTC.

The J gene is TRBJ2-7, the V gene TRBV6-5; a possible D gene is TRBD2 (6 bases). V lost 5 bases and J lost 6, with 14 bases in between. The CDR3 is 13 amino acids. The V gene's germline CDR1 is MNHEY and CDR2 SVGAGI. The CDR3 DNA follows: TGTGCCAGCAGTCACGGGGGTTCAGGCGAGCAGTACTTC. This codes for CASSHGGSGEQYF.